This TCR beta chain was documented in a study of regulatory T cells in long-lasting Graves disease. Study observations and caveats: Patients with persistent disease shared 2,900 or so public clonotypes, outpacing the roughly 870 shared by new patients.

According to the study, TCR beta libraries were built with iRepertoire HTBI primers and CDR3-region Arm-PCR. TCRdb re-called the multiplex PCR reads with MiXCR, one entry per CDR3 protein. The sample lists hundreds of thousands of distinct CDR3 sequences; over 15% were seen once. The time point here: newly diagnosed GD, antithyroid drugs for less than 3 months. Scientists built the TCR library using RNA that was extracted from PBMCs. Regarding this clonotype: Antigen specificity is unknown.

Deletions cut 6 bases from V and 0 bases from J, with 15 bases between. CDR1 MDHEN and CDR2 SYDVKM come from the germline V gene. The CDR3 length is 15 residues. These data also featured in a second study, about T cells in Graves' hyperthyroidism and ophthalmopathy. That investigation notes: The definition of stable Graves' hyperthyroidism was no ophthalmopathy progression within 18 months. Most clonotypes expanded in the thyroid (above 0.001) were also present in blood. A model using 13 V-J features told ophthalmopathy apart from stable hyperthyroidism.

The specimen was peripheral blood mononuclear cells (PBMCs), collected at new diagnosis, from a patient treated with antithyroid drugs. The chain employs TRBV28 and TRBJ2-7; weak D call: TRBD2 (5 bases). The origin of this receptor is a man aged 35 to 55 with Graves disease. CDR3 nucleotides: TGTGCCAGCAGCTTAGTTACGGGGTTCTCCTACGAGCAGTACTTC. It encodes CASSLVTGFSYEQYF. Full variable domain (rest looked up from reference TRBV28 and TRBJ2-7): DVKVTQSSRYLVKRTGEKVFLECVQDMDHENMFWYRQDPGLGLRLIYFSYDVKMKEKGDIPEGYSVSREKKERFSLILESASTNQTSMYLCASSLVTGFSYEQYFGPGTRLTVT.